One T cell receptor beta chain is described in this entry. Its antigen remains unknown. At one of its ends the junction is not consistent with the germline gene, which may arise from a read error. These data belong to a study of T cell repertoires in cytomegalovirus infection. As for the study in general: CMV epitopes used comprised recently identified HLA-C-restricted ones and well-studied HLA-B-restricted ones. Matching HLA type and CMV infection were both indicated by public TCR beta signatures. Findings and caveats of the study: Cumulative public TCR beta family frequency identified carriers of CMV plus the relevant HLA. Dominating the ex vivo response were HLA-C-restricted CMV-specific TCR beta clonotypes.

The germline gives CDR1 SGHTA, CDR2 FQGNSA. The CDR3 consists of 15 residues. TCRdb analysed the reads with MiXCR anew, one entry per CDR3 protein. The sample consists of some 940,000 distinct CDR3 sequences, roughly a third of them appearing once. The sequences come from cultured CD8+ T cells from PBMCs, collected from culture after CMV antigen stimulation. V is TRBV7-2 and J is TRBJ2-3, with TRBD2 matching 11 bases. The clonotype was recovered from a human donor in good health (CMV status not recorded). Some clones in this sample may be carry-over from other donors' samples. The CDR3 is CASTFYEASGGFTDF. The CDR3 coding sequence is TGTGCCAGCACCTTCTACGAGGCTAGCGGGGGGTTCACAGATTTT.